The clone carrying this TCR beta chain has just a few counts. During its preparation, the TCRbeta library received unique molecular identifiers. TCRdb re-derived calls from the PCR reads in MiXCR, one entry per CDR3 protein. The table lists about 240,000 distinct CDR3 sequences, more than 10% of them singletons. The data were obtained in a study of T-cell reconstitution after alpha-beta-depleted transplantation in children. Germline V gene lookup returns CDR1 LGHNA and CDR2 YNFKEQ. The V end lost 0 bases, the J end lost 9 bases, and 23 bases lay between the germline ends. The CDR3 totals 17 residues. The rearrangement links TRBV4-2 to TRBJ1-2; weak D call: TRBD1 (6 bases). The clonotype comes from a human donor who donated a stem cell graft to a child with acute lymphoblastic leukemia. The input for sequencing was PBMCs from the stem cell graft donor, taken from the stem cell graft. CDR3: CASSQDWSPGTLGSYTF. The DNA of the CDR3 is TGTGCCAGCAGCCAAGATTGGAGCCCCGGGACACTGGGGAGCTACACCTTC.